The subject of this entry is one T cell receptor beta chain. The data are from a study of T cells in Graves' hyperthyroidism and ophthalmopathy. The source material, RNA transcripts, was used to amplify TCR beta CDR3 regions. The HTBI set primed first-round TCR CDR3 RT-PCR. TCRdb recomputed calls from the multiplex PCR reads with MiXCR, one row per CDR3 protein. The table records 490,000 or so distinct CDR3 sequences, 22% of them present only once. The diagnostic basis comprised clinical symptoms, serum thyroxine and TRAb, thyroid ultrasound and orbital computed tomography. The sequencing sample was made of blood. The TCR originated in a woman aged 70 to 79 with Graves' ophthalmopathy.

Here the CDR3 DNA reads TGCAGTGCTAGGGGGACAGGGAGGGGTGGCTACACCTTC. It yields the protein CSARGTGRGGYTF. The chain joins TRBV20-1 to TRBJ1-2, with 9 bases matching TRBD1. CDR3 length equals 13 residues. V was clipped by 3 bases and J by 7 bases; unmatched bases: 6. CDR1 and CDR2 (germline): DFQATT, SNEGSKA (reference sequence).